This T cell receptor (beta chain) was sequenced for a study of blood T cell repertoires in COVID-19. Authors' analysis steps: It was from reference gene primer amplification that nucleated cell counts were estimated. The method was immunoSEQ multiplex PCR; TCRdb's version includes in-frame clones alone and lacks a portion of them. V and J calls and clone size follow that table, whereas D and trimming were derived from the DNA. The sample includes approximately 250,000 clones, over 70% of them seen just once. One Seattle source followed patients from active infection through their disease course. CDR3 length: 16 amino acids. Germline V gives CDR1 SGHTA, CDR2 FQGNSA. Trimming removed 5 bases from V and 7 bases from J; junction bases left unmatched: 9.

The rearrangement uses TRBV7-2 and TRBJ2-2; 11 bases fit TRBD2. The receptor was isolated from a woman in her sixties or seventies with COVID-19, enrolled during active disease. Sequenced sample: peripheral blood. CDR3 coding DNA: TGTGCCAGCAGCGAACTCGCTAGCGGGAGGAACGGGGAGCTGTTTTTT. It specifies CASSELASGRNGELFF.